A single sample is the source of the 25 T cell receptor beta chains below, sequenced in a study of technical replicates of blood from several donors. The method was immunoSEQ multiplex PCR; TCRdb's version includes in-frame clones alone and lacks a portion of them. The data contain more than 65,000 clones, 88% of them seen just once; the ten biggest clones take up about 4.5%. Specimen: PBMCs. Receptors were obtained from a human donor in good health. Some clones in this sample may be carry-over from other donors' samples.

This chain links TRBV21-1 with TRBJ1-1; TRBD1, the table's D call, lacks a check against the DNA. TRBV21-1 is labeled a pseudogene. The CDR3 totals 12 residues. As DNA, the CDR3 is TGTGCCAGCAGCGTACAGGGCTCTGAAGCTTTCTTT. Translating it yields CASSVQGSEAFF.

This chain connects TRBV14 to TRBJ1-1; 7 positions match TRBD1. Germline-derived CDR1 and CDR2 are SGHDN and FVKESK. The CDR3 runs 13 residues. The junction had 3 bases not matched to a gene; V was cut back by 4 bases and J by 4 bases. CDR3 loop: CASSRQGVTEAFF. The CDR3 DNA reads TGTGCCAGCAGCCGGCAGGGGGTCACTGAAGCTTTCTTT.

This clone has just a few counts. The rearrangement links TRBV7-2 to TRBJ1-6, with D unresolved. Trimming cost V 4 bases and J 7 bases, with 14 bases left between them. Germline V gives CDR1 SGHTA, CDR2 FQGNSA. The CDR3 extends over 15 amino acids. The CDR3 reads CASSSAGGSNSPLHF. The CDR3 DNA reads as TGTGCCAGCAGCTCGGCCGGAGGGTCCAATTCACCCCTCCACTTT.

This clone was seen a single time. The chain employs TRBV9 and TRBJ2-1; D call uncertain. The CDR3 contains 14 residues. V shed 0 bases and J shed 4 bases, with 8 bases lying between them. The germline CDR1 and CDR2 sequences are SGDLS and YYNGEE. The CDR3 protein is CASSVAEPYNEQFF. The CDR3 nucleotides are TGTGCCAGCAGCGTAGCGGAGCCTTACAATGAGCAGTTCTTC. The full variable domain, in which reference TRBV9 and TRBJ2-1 provide the parts outside the CDR3, is DSGVTQTPKHLITATGQRVTLRCSPRSGDLSVYWYQQSLDQGLQFLIQYYNGEERAKGNILERFSAQQFPDLHSELNLSSLELGDSALYFCASSVAEPYNEQFFGPGTRLTVL.

The chain has TRBV4-2 and TRBJ2-3, with TRBD2 as a possible D gene (7 bases). V was shortened by 4 bases and J by 4 bases, with 18 bases between the two germline ends. The CDR3 is 16 residues long. Germline lookup yields CDR1 LGHNA and CDR2 YNFKEQ. CDR3 sequence: CASSPSGGPVADTQYF. CDR3 sequence (DNA): TGTGCCAGCAGCCCCTCCGGGGGGCCCGTGGCAGATACGCAGTATTTT.

The chain has TRBV10-2 and TRBJ2-5; TRBD2 agrees at 10 bases. V was clipped by 6 bases and J by 1 base; unmatched bases: 8. Per the germline V gene, CDR1 is WSHSY and CDR2 is SAAADI. The CDR3 loop spans 16 amino acids. The CDR3 loop reads CASRGGLAGAQETQYF. CDR3 nucleotide sequence: TGCGCCAGCAGAGGGGGGCTAGCGGGAGCCCAAGAGACCCAGTACTTC.

The genes are TRBV7-3 and TRBJ1-5; tentative D call: TRBD1 (5 bases). The germline V gene encodes CDR1 SGHTA and CDR2 FQGTGA. Trimming took 3 bases from V and 7 from J, leaving 10 bases between them. The CDR3 spans 13 residues. CDR3 sequence: CASSFGRDQPQHF. The DNA for the CDR3 is TGTGCCAGCAGCTTTGGGCGGGACCAGCCCCAGCATTTT.

This clone was seen once. V gene TRBV19 combines with J gene TRBJ2-1; the match to TRBD1 covers 8 bases. Germline V gene sequence: CDR1 LNHDA, CDR2 SQIVND (reference sequence). V lost 5 bases to trimming and J lost 0 bases; unmatched junction nucleotides: 9. The CDR3 contains 17 residues. This CDR3 is CASSSDRGDHSYNEQFF. CDR3 nucleotide sequence: TGTGCCAGTAGTTCCGACAGGGGCGACCACTCCTACAATGAGCAGTTCTTC.

This clone was detected only a few times. V is TRBV27 and J is TRBJ1-1; D uncertain. The CDR3 consists of 13 residues. With 4 bases removed from V and 0 bases from J, the gap between germline ends came to 6 bases. Germline assignment: CDR1 MNHEY and CDR2 SMNVEV (reference sequence). This CDR3 reads CASSSVLNTEAFF. Here the CDR3 DNA reads TGTGCCAGCAGTTCTGTTCTGAACACTGAAGCTTTCTTT.

This clone was observed a single time. This chain links TRBV7-3 with TRBJ1-6; TRBD1 aligns across 9 bases. Trimming removed 3 bases from V and 9 bases from J; junction bases left unmatched: 3. CDR1 SGHTA and CDR2 FQGTGA come from the germline V gene. This CDR3 spans 14 amino acids. The CDR3 sequence is CASSLATGGSPLHF. The CDR3 nucleotides read TGTGCCAGCAGCTTGGCGACAGGGGGTTCACCCCTCCACTTT.

The rearrangement links TRBV7-2 to TRBJ2-2; 10 positions agree with TRBD2. V lost 6 bases and J lost 4; bases outside the gene matches: 5. The V gene's germline CDR1 is SGHTA and CDR2 FQGNSA. CDR3 length: 15 residues. The chain's CDR3 is CASRERGGGTGELFF. DNA of the CDR3: TGTGCCAGCAGAGAGCGGGGGGGCGGCACCGGGGAGCTGTTTTTT.

The chain employs TRBV4-1 and TRBJ2-7, with 12 bases identical to TRBD2. CDR3 size: 16 residues. The trim removed 1 base at V and 5 bases at J, leaving 6 bases unmatched. Germline CDR1 MGHRA, CDR2 YSYEKL. CDR3 in DNA: TGCGCCAGCAGCCAAGGGAGACTAGCGGGAGATAACGAGCAGTACTTC. Translating it yields CASSQGRLAGDNEQYF.

V gene TRBV7-2 combines with J gene TRBJ2-7, with TRBD1 matching over 7 bases. The CDR3 runs 14 residues. Trimming removed 3 bases from V and 1 base from J; junction bases left unmatched: 3. Germline assignment: CDR1 SGHTA and CDR2 FQGNSA. Here the CDR3 reads CASSFRDRSYEQYF. The CDR3 DNA reads as TGTGCCAGCAGCTTCCGGGACAGATCCTACGAGCAGTACTTC.

The chain joins TRBV25-1 to TRBJ1-2, with 8 bases aligning to TRBD1. With V trimmed by 4 bases and J by 6 bases, 1 base remained unmatched. Germline V gene sequence: CDR1 MGHDK, CDR2 SYGVNS. CDR3 length equals 12 residues. CDR3 sequence: CASSGTGNGYTF. The CDR3, as DNA: TGTGCCAGCAGTGGGACAGGGAATGGCTACACCTTC.

The chain couples TRBV5-1 to TRBJ2-3, with 12 bases that match TRBD2. The trim removed 6 bases at V and 3 bases at J, leaving 2 bases unmatched. This CDR3 contains 14 residues. Germline CDR1 is SGHRS and CDR2 is YFSETQ. CDR3 nucleotide sequence: TGCGCCAGCACCGGGACTAGCGGGACAGATACGCAGTATTTT. Protein product: CASTGTSGTDTQYF.

A single count supports this clone. The rearrangement joins TRBV30 to TRBJ2-7; 7 bases map to TRBD2. The CDR3 contains 13 residues. Trimming removed 5 bases from V and 0 bases from J; junction bases left unmatched: 4. CDR1 and CDR2 from the germline V gene are GTSNPN and SVGIG (reference sequence). This CDR3 is CAWGEGSSYEQYF. The CDR3 nucleotides read TGTGCCTGGGGGGAGGGGAGCTCCTACGAGCAGTACTTC.

CDR3 nucleotide sequence: TGTGCCAGCAGTGACTCAGTACAGATGTTCTCCTACGAGCAGTACTTC. Its protein is CASSDSVQMFSYEQYF. The gene calls are TRBV6-4 and TRBJ2-7; D not certain. This CDR3 comprises 16 residues. Germline CDR1 is MRHNA and CDR2 is SNTAGT. The V gene lost 0 bases and the J gene lost 0 bases, with 12 bases spanning the gap.

The CDR3 reads CASSWSAGTAQYF. As DNA, the CDR3 is TGTGCCAGCAGCTGGTCAGCAGGGACAGCCCAGTACTTC. This chain joins TRBV7-9 and TRBJ2-4; 7 bases map to TRBD1. CDR1 SEHNR and CDR2 FQNEAQ come from the germline V gene (reference sequence). The CDR3 has 13 amino acids. V lost 4 bases, J lost 13 bases, and 10 bases stayed unmatched.

The chain couples TRBV5-6 to TRBJ2-5, with D possibly being TRBD2 (7 bases). Germline V gene lookup returns CDR1 SGHDT and CDR2 YYEEEE. CDR3 size: 15 residues. Trimming left V 3 bases short and J 1 base short, with 13 bases between. The CDR3 sequence: CASSSLRGAQETQYF. Here the CDR3 DNA reads TGTGCCAGCAGCTCACTCCGGGGGGCCCAAGAGACCCAGTACTTC.

This CDR3 is CASSVGTRGVGELFF. In DNA, the CDR3 is TGTGCCAGCAGCGTAGGAACGCGGGGAGTCGGGGAGCTGTTTTTT. The chain couples TRBV9 to TRBJ2-2, with D possibly TRBD2 on 6 matching bases. Germline V gives CDR1 SGDLS, CDR2 YYNGEE. V was pared by 0 bases and J by 7 bases, with 13 bases between. The CDR3 runs to 15 residues.

There are a few counts of this clone. The chain has TRBV6-1 and TRBJ2-7; D is possibly TRBD2 (7 bases). The germline V gene encodes CDR1 MNHNS and CDR2 SASEGT. Trimming stripped 1 base from V and 4 bases from J, with 14 bases between. The CDR3 contains 15 residues. The CDR3 DNA reads as TGTGCCAGCAGTGAAGAAGGGGGGGGGCCTTACGAGCAGTACTTC. Translated: CASSEEGGGPYEQYF.

The chain recombines TRBV2 with TRBJ1-1; D possibly corresponds to TRBD1 (5 bases). The germline gives CDR1 SNHLY, CDR2 FYNNEI. This CDR3 has 14 residues. The V end lost 3 bases, the J end lost 1 base, and 9 bases lay between the germline ends. CDR3 in DNA: TGTGCCAGCAGTGACAGGACAACGAACACTGAAGCTTTCTTT. Translation: CASSDRTTNTEAFF.

The chain links TRBV15 to TRBJ2-5, with 7 bases aligning to TRBD1. The CDR3 is 18 residues long. Losses at the gene ends were 0 bases for V and 3 bases for J; bases not matched to a gene: 13. Germline lookup yields CDR1 LNHNV and CDR2 YYDKDF (reference sequence). CDR3 protein: CATSRDVVPQGPKETQYF. CDR3 nucleotide sequence: TGTGCCACCAGCAGAGATGTTGTCCCACAGGGGCCAAAAGAGACCCAGTACTTC.

The gene calls are TRBV5-1 and TRBJ1-3; tentatively, D is TRBD1 (5 bases). V lost 0 bases to trimming and J lost 2 bases, with 9 bases between them. The CDR3 is made up of 15 amino acids. Looked up from germline, CDR1 is SGHRS and CDR2 is YFSETQ. CDR3 loop: CASSLAPGPGNTIYF. The CDR3 DNA reads as TGCGCCAGCAGCTTGGCCCCAGGGCCTGGAAACACCATATATTTT. The entire variable domain, with the rest obtained from reference TRBV5-1 and TRBJ1-3, is as follows: KAGVTQTPRYLIKTRGQQVTLSCSPISGHRSVSWYQQTPGQGLQFLFEYFSETQRNKGNFPGRFSGRQFSNSRSEMNVSTLELGDSALYLCASSLAPGPGNTIYFGEGSWLTVV.

The chain combines TRBV27 with TRBJ1-1; 7 nucleotides agree with TRBD1. The CDR3 spans 18 residues. Looked up from germline, CDR1 is MNHEY and CDR2 is SMNVEV (reference sequence). V lost 5 bases and J lost 1; bases outside the gene matches: 16. For the CDR3, the DNA is TGTGCCAGCAGTCCACACCCAACAGGGGCTGGAGGGAACACTGAAGCTTTCTTT. Translated, it gives CASSPHPTGAGGNTEAFF.